This TCR beta chain was captured by sequencing in a study of CD8+CD57+ T cells in acquired aplastic anemia. Germline-derived CDR1 and CDR2 are SGHRS and YFSETQ. The CDR3 totals 17 residues. The junction had 4 bases not matched to a gene; V was cut back by 3 bases and J by 0 bases. The template used for profiling TCR beta VDJ and CDR3 was genomic DNA. TCRdb redid the calling of the reads with MiXCR, one entry per CDR3 protein. The sample records more than 150,000 distinct CDR3 sequences, around 65% being singletons. V gene TRBV5-1 combines with J gene TRBJ2-6, with 9 bases matching TRBD1. This sequence was found in a human donor with severe aplastic anemia or a healthy control (not recorded which). The source material was sorted CD4+, CD8+, or CD8+CD57+ T cells (not recorded which) from PBMCs. This chain's CDR3 is CASSSGQGHSGANVLTF. The DNA of the CDR3 is TGCGCCAGCAGCTCGGGACAGGGCCACTCTGGGGCCAACGTCCTGACTTTC. Filled out from reference TRBV5-1 and TRBJ2-6, the complete variable domain reads KAGVTQTPRYLIKTRGQQVTLSCSPISGHRSVSWYQQTPGQGLQFLFEYFSETQRNKGNFPGRFSGRQFSNSRSEMNVSTLELGDSALYLCASSSGQGHSGANVLTFGAGSRLTVL.